A single sample gave rise to the 32 T cell receptor beta chains below, sequenced in a study of early T cells in non-severe SARS-CoV-2 infection. TCRdb reanalysed the 5' RACE reads using MiXCR and keeps one entry per CDR3 protein. In the table there are about 55,000 distinct CDR3 sequences, just under 15% of which are singletons. Material: whole blood, obtained at baseline. These receptors originate from an adult who was a healthcare worker with PCR-confirmed SARS-CoV-2 infection or an uninfected control (not recorded which).

The chain employs TRBV9 and TRBJ2-5; tentative D call: TRBD2 (6 bases). The CDR3 covers 15 residues. Germline assignment: CDR1 SGDLS and CDR2 YYNGEE. Between the trimmed V and J ends, which lost 0 bases and 1 base, there was a span of 10 bases. CDR3 bases: TGTGCCAGCAGCGTAGGGGTTAGCGGCCAAGAGACCCAGTACTTC. This gives the protein CASSVGVSGQETQYF.

The V call is TRBV19, the J call TRBJ2-5; tentative D call: TRBD2 (6 bases). Germline CDR1 is LNHDA and CDR2 is SQIVND (reference sequence). The CDR3 spans 14 residues. V was shortened by 6 bases and J by 4 bases, with 15 bases between the two germline ends. CDR3 sequence: CASSALAPSETQYF. DNA for the CDR3: TGTGCCAGTAGCGCCCTAGCGCCCTCAGAGACCCAGTACTTC.

Regarding this clonotype: One end of the junction varies from germline; a read error may be responsible. This rearrangement joins TRBV7-9 to TRBJ1-3; D is uncertain. Germline V lookup: CDR1 SEHNR, CDR2 FQNEAQ (reference sequence). There are 14 residues in the CDR3. The CDR3 DNA reads TGTGTCAGCAGCTTACGGTCCTGGGGAAACACCATATATTTT. This translates into CVSSLRSWGNTIYF.

This clonotype was seen a handful of times. The rearrangement links TRBV6-1 to TRBJ2-5; D is ambiguous. This CDR3 has 13 residues. Trimming shortened V by 8 bases and J by 7 bases, and 17 bases separated the two germline ends. Germline CDR1 is MNHNS and CDR2 is SASEGT. DNA for the CDR3: TGTGCCAGCCTCCTGCCCGGCGCCGGGACCCAGTACTTC. It yields the protein CASLLPGAGTQYF.

J is TRBJ1-4 and V is TRBV11-3, with 8 bases fitting TRBD1. V shed 4 bases and J 8 bases; nucleotides not matched to a gene: 9. Germline loops: CDR1 SGHNT, CDR2 YENEEA. There are 15 residues in the CDR3. The CDR3 region is CASSSPGTGDEKLFF. The CDR3 DNA follows: TGTGCCAGCAGCTCGCCGGGGACAGGAGACGAAAAACTGTTTTTT.

V usage is TRBV7-9 and J usage is TRBJ2-7; D is ambiguous. V lost 0 bases and J 3 bases, leaving 12 bases between the germline ends. Germline CDR1 and CDR2: SEHNR and FQNEAQ (reference sequence). The CDR3 loop spans 15 amino acids. The CDR3 loop is CASSLAPGTVYEQYF. Here the CDR3 DNA reads TGTGCCAGCAGCTTAGCGCCAGGAACCGTCTACGAGCAGTACTTC. The variable domain in full, with the rest retrieved from reference TRBV7-9 and TRBJ2-7, is DTGVSQNPRHKITKRGQNVTFRCDPISEHNRLYWYRQTLGQGPEFLTYFQNEAQLEKSRLLSDRFSAERPKGSFSTLEIQRTEQGDSAMYLCASSLAPGTVYEQYFGPGTRLTVT.

This clonotype has ten or more counts. The chain uses TRBV7-2 and TRBJ1-4, with D maybe TRBD1 (6 bases). V lost 4 bases and J lost 0, with 15 bases in between. The CDR3 sequence is 17 residues long. Germline V lookup: CDR1 SGHTA, CDR2 FQGNSA. CDR3 in DNA: TGTGCCAGCAGCTCTGGGGGCGGAATCACAACTAATGAAAAACTGTTTTTT. Protein product: CASSSGGGITTNEKLFF.

This clonotype was observed a few times. V gene TRBV29-1 combines with J gene TRBJ1-4, with D possibly being TRBD1 (5 bases). V lost 4 bases, J lost 4 bases, and 10 bases lay in between. The CDR3 length is 13 residues. Per germline, CDR1 SQVTM and CDR2 ANQGSEA. This CDR3 reads CSVGKGDNEKLFF. As DNA, the CDR3 is TGCAGCGTTGGAAAAGGGGATAATGAAAAACTGTTTTTT.

This clonotype was picked up a small number of times. This chain joins TRBV5-5 and TRBJ1-6; D gene uncertain. The germline CDR1 and CDR2 sequences are SGHKS and YYEKEE (reference sequence). This CDR3 region has 12 residues. V was pared by 0 bases and J by 10 bases, with 5 bases between. Here the CDR3 reads CASSLEASPLHF. The CDR3 bases are TGTGCCAGCAGCTTGGAAGCGTCACCCCTCCACTTT. The entire variable domain, with the rest obtained from reference TRBV5-5 and TRBJ1-6, is as follows: DAGVTQSPTHLIKTRGQQVTLRCSPISGHKSVSWYQQVLGQGPQFIFQYYEKEERGRGNFPDRFSARQFPNYSSELNVNALLLGDSALYLCASSLEASPLHFGNGTRLTVT.

The chain carries TRBV7-2 and TRBJ1-1, with D unresolved. Between the trimmed V and J ends, which lost 4 bases and 2 bases, there was a span of 14 bases. CDR3 length: 15 residues. Germline V gene sequence: CDR1 SGHTA, CDR2 FQGNSA. This CDR3 is CASSSTGSPNTEAFF. CDR3 nucleotides: TGTGCCAGCAGCTCGACCGGTTCTCCAAACACTGAAGCTTTCTTT.

The chain has TRBV19 and TRBJ1-5; D gene uncertain. The germline V and J ends were trimmed by 1 base and 7 bases, with 20 bases remaining between them. Germline V gene data show CDR1 as LNHDA and CDR2 as SQIVND (reference sequence). The CDR3 runs 17 residues. CDR3 residues: CASSIGSWVSSYQPQHF. The DNA of the CDR3 is TGTGCCAGTAGTATAGGATCGTGGGTCTCCAGCTACCAGCCCCAGCATTTT.

A few counts support this clonotype. The chain uses TRBV24-1 and TRBJ2-1; no clear D. CDR1 and CDR2 (germline): KGHDR, SFDVKD. Trimming pared 9 bases from V and 1 base from J, leaving 9 bases between. The CDR3 contains 13 residues. This CDR3 reads CATAADSYNEQFF. CDR3 in DNA: TGTGCCACCGCCGCAGATTCCTACAATGAGCAGTTCTTC.

The chain is built from TRBV12-3 or TRBV12-4 and TRBJ2-2; D is unresolved. Trimming removed 5 bases from V and 6 bases from J, with 7 bases in between. This CDR3 has 12 amino acids. CDR3 sequence (DNA): TGTGCCAGCAGTCCCCCCTCCGGGGAGCTGTTTTTT. Amino acids: CASSPPSGELFF.

V and J are TRBV20-1 and TRBJ2-2; either TRBD1 or TRBD2 may supply D (5 bases each). Germline CDR1 is DFQATT and CDR2 is SNEGSKA (reference sequence). The CDR3 is 13 amino acids. V was pared by 1 base and J by 7 bases, with 10 bases between. The CDR3 loop is CSARGRGGGELFF. In DNA, the CDR3 is TGCAGTGCTAGAGGCCGGGGCGGCGGGGAGCTGTTTTTT.

This clonotype was counted a few times. The chain joins TRBV19 to TRBJ2-5; D not certain. Germline lookup yields CDR1 LNHDA and CDR2 SQIVND (reference sequence). The CDR3 totals 13 residues. Trimming shortened V by 4 bases and J by 2 bases, and 8 bases separated the two germline ends. CDR3 loop: CASSRHRQETQYF. As DNA, the CDR3 is TGTGCCAGTAGTAGACACCGACAAGAGACCCAGTACTTC.

This clonotype was picked up many times. The rearrangement uses TRBV2 and TRBJ1-6; TRBD1 matches 7 bases. Germline V gene sequence: CDR1 SNHLY, CDR2 FYNNEI. V was pared by 6 bases and J by 6 bases, with 11 bases of the junction left unmatched. The CDR3 is 16 residues long. The CDR3: CASSSHGQVLNSPLHF. DNA for the CDR3: TGTGCCAGCAGCTCCCACGGACAGGTTCTTAATTCACCCCTCCACTTT.

The V gene is TRBV4-2, the J gene TRBJ1-5; D perhaps matches TRBD1 (5 bases). CDR3 length: 17 residues. Germline V CDR1 and CDR2: LGHNA, YNFKEQ. V was shortened by 0 bases and J by 2 bases, with 14 bases between the two germline ends. The CDR3 spells CASSQEPGRAGNQPQHF. CDR3 DNA: TGTGCCAGCAGCCAAGAGCCGGGCAGGGCGGGCAATCAGCCCCAGCATTTT.

The chain has TRBV19 and TRBJ2-7; TRBD1 matches 9 bases. CDR3 length: 16 residues. V lost 5 bases to trimming and J lost 0 bases; unmatched junction nucleotides: 8. Germline V gene data show CDR1 as LNHDA and CDR2 as SQIVND (reference sequence). The CDR3 coding sequence is TGTGCCAGTAGTTCGCGCGGGACAGGGAGCTCCTACGAGCAGTACTTC. Encoded protein: CASSSRGTGSSYEQYF.

CDR3 sequence: CASSYSMAGALNEQFF. The CDR3 DNA is TGTGCCAGCAGTTACTCGATGGCGGGGGCCCTTAATGAGCAGTTCTTC. The chain combines TRBV6-5 with TRBJ2-1; tentative D call: TRBD2 (7 bases). The CDR3 runs to 16 residues. V was cut by 0 bases and J by 7 bases, with 16 bases left in between. From germline, CDR1 is MNHEY and CDR2 SVGAGI.

This clonotype was counted many times. The chain is built from TRBV5-5 and TRBJ2-7; D may be TRBD1 (5 bases). The CDR3 loop spans 15 amino acids. Trimming shortened V by 4 bases and J by 5 bases, and 19 bases separated the two germline ends. Germline CDR1 SGHKS, CDR2 YYEKEE (reference sequence). CDR3 sequence reads: CASSRVLQADNEQYF. The CDR3 bases are TGTGCCAGCAGCCGAGTACTACAGGCGGACAACGAGCAGTACTTC.

This clonotype was picked up a small number of times. The rearrangement links TRBV3-1 to TRBJ2-2; no clear D gene. The germline V gene has CDR1 LGHDT and CDR2 YNNKEL (reference sequence). Trimming shortened V by 4 bases and J by 6 bases, and 9 bases separated the two germline ends. The CDR3 has 13 residues. CDR3 sequence: CASSLLVAGELFF. CDR3 in DNA: TGTGCCAGCAGCCTCTTGGTAGCCGGGGAGCTGTTTTTT.

This clonotype has a handful of counts. The V gene is TRBV10-3, the J gene TRBJ2-7; 13 positions match TRBD2. J was trimmed by 3 bases and V by 3 bases; bases with no gene match: 8. The CDR3 runs to 17 residues. Germline lookup yields CDR1 ENHRY and CDR2 SYGVKD. CDR3 nucleotide sequence: TGTGCCATCAGTGAACCCATGGGACTAGCGGGGAACTACGAGCAGTACTTC. Protein: CAISEPMGLAGNYEQYF.

This clonotype was seen a handful of times. This rearrangement joins TRBV19 to TRBJ2-6; D is uncertain. Per germline, CDR1 LNHDA and CDR2 SQIVND (reference sequence). V was cut by 6 bases and J by 0 bases, with 12 bases left in between. The CDR3 runs 16 residues. The CDR3 region is CASSLGPNSGANVLTF. The DNA for the CDR3 is TGTGCCAGTAGCCTCGGGCCTAACTCTGGGGCCAACGTCCTGACTTTC.

A few counts support this clonotype. The rearrangement links TRBV7-9 to TRBJ1-3, with D possibly being TRBD1 (6 bases). There are 16 residues in the CDR3. CDR1 and CDR2 (germline): SEHNR, FQNEAQ (reference sequence). Trimming removed 2 bases from V and 1 base from J, with 12 bases in between. The CDR3 reads CASSLQTGISGNTIYF. In DNA form, the CDR3 reads TGTGCCAGCAGCTTACAGACAGGCATATCTGGAAACACCATATATTTT.

This clonotype was seen a few times. V is TRBV28 and J is TRBJ2-1; 12 bases are a match to TRBD2. CDR1 is MDHEN and CDR2 is SYDVKM in the germline V gene. The length of the CDR3 is 14 residues. V was clipped by 8 bases and J by 6 bases; unmatched bases: 5. The CDR3 is CASVPSGRGNEQFF. CDR3 in DNA: TGTGCCAGCGTTCCTAGCGGGAGGGGCAATGAGCAGTTCTTC.

This clonotype was seen repeatedly, ten times or more. This chain uses TRBV20-1 with TRBJ2-5; D is unclear. V was cut by 4 bases and J by 5 bases, with 8 bases left in between. Germline-derived CDR1 and CDR2 are DFQATT and SNEGSKA (reference sequence). The CDR3 is 11 residues long. The CDR3 reads CSATTWETQYF. The CDR3 DNA is TGCAGTGCTACCACCTGGGAGACCCAGTACTTC.

Ten or more counts support this clonotype. The chain links TRBV7-2 to TRBJ2-7; TRBD2 agrees at 10 bases. Per germline, CDR1 SGHTA and CDR2 FQGNSA. Trimming removed 3 bases from V and 3 bases from J; junction bases left unmatched: 8. The CDR3 sequence is 16 residues long. The CDR3 protein is CASSLVSSGGSYEQYF. CDR3 nucleotides: TGTGCCAGCAGCTTGGTATCTAGCGGGGGTAGCTACGAGCAGTACTTC.

This chain joins TRBV12-3 or TRBV12-4 and TRBJ2-5; TRBD2 might be the D (6 bases). Deletions cut 5 bases from V and 4 bases from J, with 14 bases between. The CDR3 spans 14 residues. In DNA, the CDR3 is TGTGCCAGCAGTCTGCGGGGAGGCCTAGAGACCCAGTACTTC. Its protein product is CASSLRGGLETQYF.

The chain uses TRBV18 and TRBJ2-5; tentatively, D is TRBD2 (5 bases). The CDR3 totals 15 residues. CDR1 is KGHSH and CDR2 is LQKENI in the germline V gene. The V end was cut by 3 bases, the J end by 1 base, with 12 bases between. The CDR3 coding sequence is TGTGCCAGCTCACCGTGGTTAGCGATCCAAGAGACCCAGTACTTC. It codes for CASSPWLAIQETQYF.

This clonotype was recorded a few times. CDR3 sequence (DNA): TGTGCCAGCAGTGAAGGGTCCGGGGGTCAGGATACGCAGTATTTT. This codes for CASSEGSGGQDTQYF. V gene TRBV6-1 combines with J gene TRBJ2-3, with TRBD2 as a possible D gene (6 bases). Per germline, CDR1 MNHNS and CDR2 SASEGT. V lost 1 base, J lost 6 bases, and 14 bases lay in between. The CDR3 covers 15 residues.

The rearrangement joins TRBV3-1 to TRBJ1-3; D is undetermined. The CDR3 sequence is 14 residues long. Germline-derived CDR1 and CDR2 are LGHDT and YNNKEL (reference sequence). V dropped 8 bases and J dropped 0 bases, with 11 bases sitting between them. CDR3 sequence: CASSSPSSGNTIYF. For the CDR3, the DNA is TGTGCCAGCTCGAGCCCGAGCTCTGGAAACACCATATATTTT. Complete variable domain (other parts from reference TRBV3-1 and TRBJ1-3): DTAVSQTPKYLVTQMGNDKSIKCEQNLGHDTMYWYKQDSKKFLKIMFSYNNKELIINETVPNRFSPKSPDKAHLNLHINSLELGDSAVYFCASSSPSSGNTIYFGEGSWLTVV.

CDR3 residues: CASSLGLNEQYF. The CDR3 coding sequence is TGTGCCAGCAGCCTGGGACTGAACGAGCAGTACTTC. The chain joins TRBV7-9 to TRBJ2-7; a weak D match, TRBD2 (6 bases). Between the trimmed V and J ends, which lost 5 bases and 5 bases, there was a span of 10 bases. Germline V CDR1 and CDR2: SEHNR, FQNEAQ (reference sequence). The CDR3 runs 12 residues.